This is a list of T cell receptor beta chains from one sample in a study of T cell changes during pregnancy in multiple sclerosis. Measured with immunoSEQ multiplex PCR; TCRdb has only the in-frame clones, and not every one. In the table there are roughly 22,000 clones, approximately 90% of which are singletons. Source: CD4+ T cells from peripheral blood mononuclear cells, taken in the first trimester of pregnancy. These receptor sequences come from a female donor in good health, enrolled as a control in a pregnancy study. Each CDR3 is given with its conserved first and last residue. A D gene is named only where the DNA matches it firmly. Size is stated for part of the rows, as once, few or many counts, or as a class when the clone is expanded.

D gene,J gene,V gene,clone size,CDR3 protein,CDR3 DNA
.,TRBJ1-1,TRBV14,.,CASSQDLRAFF,TGTGCCAGCAGCCAAGATCTGAGAGCTTTCTTT
TRBD2,TRBJ2-1,TRBV6-5,.,CASVASGSRRGEQFF,TGTGCCAGCGTGGCTAGCGGGAGTCGGAGAGGGGAGCAGTTCTTC
.,TRBJ2-2,TRBV6-1,.,CATPSFNTGELFF,TGTGCCACCCCCTCCTTCAACACCGGGGAGCTGTTTTTT
.,TRBJ1-6,TRBV19,.,CASSIDWEGSPLHF,TGTGCCAGTAGTATAGACTGGGAGGGGTCACCCCTCCACTTT
.,TRBJ1-3,TRBV6-5,.,CASSYSETPSGNTIYF,TGTGCCAGCAGTTACTCGGAGACGCCCTCTGGAAACACCATATATTTT
TRBD2,TRBJ2-7,TRBV6-5,.,CASSYGGSTHEQYF,TGTGCCAGCAGTTACGGCGGGAGCACCCACGAGCAGTACTTC
TRBD2,TRBJ2-7,TRBV28,.,CASSSSGLAASYEQYF,TGTGCCAGCAGTTCCTCGGGACTAGCGGCCTCCTACGAGCAGTACTTC
TRBD1,TRBJ1-2,TRBV7-8,.,CASSSRTGFTRGTNYGYTF,TGTGCCAGCAGCTCCCGGACAGGGTTTACGAGGGGGACTAACTATGGCTACACCTTC
.,TRBJ1-2,TRBV7-9,.,CASSFAENYGYTF,TGTGCCAGCAGCTTCGCGGAAAACTATGGCTACACCTTC
TRBD2,TRBJ2-5,TRBV18,.,CASSPSREGTQYF,TGTGCCAGCTCACCATCGAGGGAGGGGACCCAGTACTTC
.,TRBJ2-5,TRBV10-3,.,CAISARPGGQETQYF,TGTGCCATCAGCGCCAGACCCGGAGGGCAAGAGACCCAGTACTTC
TRBD1,TRBJ2-7,TRBV6-1,few,CASGPGGYEQYF,TGTGCCAGCGGACCAGGGGGTTACGAGCAGTACTTC
.,TRBJ1-1,TRBV19,.,CASSIPRFPGNTEAFF,TGTGCCAGTAGTATACCGAGATTCCCTGGTAACACTGAAGCTTTCTTT
TRBD1,TRBJ2-7,TRBV13,.,CASRSVRGPFTEQYF,TGTGCCAGCAGATCAGTCAGGGGGCCCTTTACCGAGCAGTACTTC
.,TRBJ2-5,TRBV6-6,.,CASSSVLDFPQETQYF,TGTGCCAGCAGTTCGGTTTTGGACTTCCCCCAAGAGACCCAGTACTTC
TRBD1,TRBJ1-3,TRBV10-3,.,CAIRAGGESGNTIYF,TGTGCCATCAGGGCAGGGGGCGAATCTGGAAACACCATATATTTT
TRBD1,TRBJ1-1,TRBV9,.,CASNIQGAGTEAFF,TGTGCCAGCAACATACAGGGGGCAGGAACTGAAGCTTTCTTT
.,TRBJ1-1,TRBV6-5,.,CASSFGQNTEAFF,TGTGCCAGCAGTTTCGGACAGAACACTGAAGCTTTCTTT
.,TRBJ2-2,TRBV12-2,.,CASPAYVGGRFAGELFF,TGTGCAAGTCCCGCATACGTTGGGGGCCGTTTTGCCGGGGAGCTGTTTTTT
.,TRBJ1-1,TRBV7-6,.,CASSLAQNTEAFF,TGTGCCAGCAGCTTAGCCCAAAACACTGAAGCTTTCTTT
.,TRBJ1-2,TRBV5-5,.,CASSAHRVSNYGYTF,TGTGCCAGCAGCGCCCACAGGGTCTCTAACTATGGCTACACCTTC
.,TRBJ1-5,TRBV5-1,once,CASSPGQNQPQHF,TGCGCCAGCAGCCCCGGACAGAATCAGCCCCAGCATTTT